These 5 T cell receptor beta chains share one sample of origin, sequenced in a study of T cells in localized non-small cell lung cancer. Clones were read by immunoSEQ multiplex PCR, and TCRdb kept only the in-frame ones, dropping some. The sample carries about 14,000 clones, more than 65% recorded once. The material was peripheral blood, obtained before any cancer treatment. The receptors here all came from a female donor older than 55 with stage I squamous cell lung carcinoma.

The chain recombines TRBV6-1 with TRBJ1-2; D gene uncertain. This CDR3 is 11 amino acids long. V was pared by 6 bases and J by 6 bases, with 8 bases between. Germline-derived CDR1 and CDR2 are MNHNS and SASEGT. The CDR3 loop reads CASRLGDGYTF. The CDR3 nucleotides are TGTGCCAGCAGACTGGGAGATGGCTACACCTTC.

The chain uses TRBV21-1 and TRBJ1-3; TRBD1, the table's D call, lacks a check against the DNA. TRBV21-1 constitutes a pseudogene. This CDR3 has 15 amino acids. The CDR3 here is CASSRRTGPRHTIYF. The CDR3 region has the DNA TGTGCCAGCAGCAGACGGACAGGGCCCAGGCACACCATATATTTT.

This clone was observed a few times. This chain uses TRBV11-2 with TRBJ1-1; the match to TRBD1 covers 7 bases. The CDR3 is 14 residues long. The J segment lost 5 bases and the V segment lost 5 bases, leaving 8 bases of the junction unmatched. CDR1 SGHAT and CDR2 FQNNGV come from the germline V gene. CDR3 in amino acids: CASSPRQGSTEAFF. DNA of the CDR3: TGTGCCAGCAGCCCAAGACAGGGATCAACTGAAGCTTTCTTT.

The rearrangement links TRBV13 to TRBJ1-2; D perhaps matches TRBD1 (5 bases). Germline loops: CDR1 PRHDT, CDR2 FYEKMQ (reference sequence). The V and J ends lost 3 bases and 6 bases respectively, with 14 bases between them. The CDR3 spans 14 residues. DNA for the CDR3: TGTGCCAGCAGCTTTCTAGGGGAAGTAAATGGCTACACCTTC. Protein sequence: CASSFLGEVNGYTF.

The chain is built from TRBV7-2 and TRBJ2-1, with 9 nucleotides matching TRBD2. V was pared by 1 base and J by 4 bases, with 2 bases of the junction left unmatched. Germline CDR1 SGHTA, CDR2 FQGNSA. The CDR3 has 15 amino acids. Written as DNA, the CDR3 is TGTGCCAGCAGCTTAGAGGCGGGGGGGTACAATGAGCAGTTCTTC. Translation: CASSLEAGGYNEQFF.